This T cell receptor (beta chain) was captured in a study of blood T cell repertoires in COVID-19. Study context: Sources were T cells, B-cell-depleted T cells, or PBMCs; the material itself was cDNA or gDNA.

Original analysis: Quantification of nucleated cells was approximated via reference gene primer amplification. Assay used: immunoSEQ multiplex PCR; TCRdb lists only in-frame clones, some missing. That table is the source of V, J and clone size, and D and trimming were worked out from the DNA. This sample yields around 150,000 clones, of which 80% to 90% are seen a single time; about 8.2% belongs to the top ten. The CDR3 length is 13 residues. V was clipped by 6 bases and J by 2 bases, with 12 bases between them. Germline V CDR1 and CDR2: GTSNPN, SVGIG (reference sequence). Sequenced: peripheral blood. This chain connects TRBV30 to TRBJ2-3; no clear D. The sequence was collected from a man in his sixties with acute or convalescent COVID-19. CDR3 protein: CACIKQYTDTQYF. In nucleotides, the CDR3 is TGTGCCTGTATCAAACAATACACAGATACGCAGTATTTT. Based on the CDR3 plus reference TRBV30 and TRBJ2-3, the full variable domain is SQTIHQWPATLVQPVGSPLSLECTVEGTSNPNLYWYRQAAGRGLQLLFYSVGIGQISSEVPQNLSASRPQDRQFILSSKKLLLSDSGFYLCACIKQYTDTQYFGPGTRLTVL.